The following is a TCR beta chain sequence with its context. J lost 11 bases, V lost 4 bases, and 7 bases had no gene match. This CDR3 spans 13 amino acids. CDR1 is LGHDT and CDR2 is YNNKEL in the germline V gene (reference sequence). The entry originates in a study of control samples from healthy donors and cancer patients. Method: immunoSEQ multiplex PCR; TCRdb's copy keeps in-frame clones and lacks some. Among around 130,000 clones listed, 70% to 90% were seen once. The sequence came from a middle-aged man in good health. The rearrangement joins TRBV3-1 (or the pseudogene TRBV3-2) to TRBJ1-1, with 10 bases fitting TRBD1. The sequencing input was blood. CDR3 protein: CASSRRQGAHAFF. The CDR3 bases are TGTGCCAGCAGCCGCCGACAGGGGGCTCATGCTTTCTTT.